This TCR beta chain was captured by sequencing in a study of tissue T cells after allogeneic stem cell transplantation (dated by TCRdb to about 2022). With regard to the full study: TCR beta repertoires were profiled across many tissues obtained from research autopsies of patients with and without GVHD, as well as in mouse models of GVHD. The human part of the study was a prospective observational study with no blinding and no randomization.

At the junction V is shortened by 3 bases and J by 7 bases; bases outside the gene matches: 4. Reading the germline V gene (reference sequence) gives CDR1 NNHNN and CDR2 SYGAGS. CDR3 length: 14 amino acids, cysteine to phenylalanine. The DNA has 39 bases, all within the CDR3, and is read from base 1. The method behind the library was the immunoSEQ multiplex PCR assay. TCRbeta CDR3 sequencing was done by Adaptive Biotechnologies at survey depth, reporting CDR3 sequences, V/J genes, productive frequency and template counts. Amplification of TCR beta CDR3 regions started from genomic DNA instead of RNA. The authors' analysis ran thus. Jensen-Shannon divergence served to quantify pairwise repertoire overlap between tissues, with 0 meaning identical and 1 meaning complete divergence. Tissues were grouped by single-linkage agglomerative hierarchical clustering of pairwise JSD values, and the clustering results were shown as dendrograms. GLIPH2 was run on all patient samples with simulation_depth 1000, kmer_min_depth 3 and cdr3_length_cutoff 8, and groups with more than two unique CDR3s were retained. A standardized tissue-overlap score was generated by extrapolating Jaccard GLIPH-group overlap across patients to a standard repertoire size of 1000 clones. Associations of diversity with clinical or experimental variables used linear mixed-effect models with tissue fixed effects and individual random effects. Here the immuneACCESS table is served through TCRdb, limited to in-frame sequences with V and J called. Missing clones are a known gap in these copies; in checked studies unresolved V genes cover under half, and the rest lacks a known reason. Clone size and V and J calls were adopted from that table, with D and trimming inferred from the DNA. Recorded for this sample are tens of thousands of clones; approximately 70% of them occurred a single time. Clones ranked in the top ten supply around 0.52% of the sample.

What the study reported, not specific to this receptor: Within patients, how anatomically similar tissues were was a major factor shaping TCR repertoire composition, regardless of disease or transplant status. The study did not determine which tissue TCRs were alloreactive or antigen-specific, and some clones might have been persisting host cells. Only a few T cell clones appeared in more than one patient, yet motif-based clustering showed tissue-specific repertoire signatures that were shared between patients. In both patients and mice, T cells from blood and spleen covered only a limited part of the TCR repertoire found in tissues. The patient cohort was small and clinically heterogeneous, and sampling depth was acknowledged as a limitation.

Remarks on this clone: The specificity of this receptor is unknown. The gene names and germline sequences used here belong to the mouse. The read stops 1 residue short of the end of the CDR3; the missing end is completed from the germline J gene.

In this chain, TRBV13-2 is recombined with TRBJ2-7; the junction holds 13 bases that match TRBD2. This clonotype originated in a pool of C57BL/6 mice in good health. The sequenced sample was sorted cells pooled from one or two spleens. The CDR3: CASGARTGGAEQYF. The CDR3 DNA, read in part, is TGTGCCAGCGGTGCGAGGACTGGGGGGGCCGAACAGTAC.